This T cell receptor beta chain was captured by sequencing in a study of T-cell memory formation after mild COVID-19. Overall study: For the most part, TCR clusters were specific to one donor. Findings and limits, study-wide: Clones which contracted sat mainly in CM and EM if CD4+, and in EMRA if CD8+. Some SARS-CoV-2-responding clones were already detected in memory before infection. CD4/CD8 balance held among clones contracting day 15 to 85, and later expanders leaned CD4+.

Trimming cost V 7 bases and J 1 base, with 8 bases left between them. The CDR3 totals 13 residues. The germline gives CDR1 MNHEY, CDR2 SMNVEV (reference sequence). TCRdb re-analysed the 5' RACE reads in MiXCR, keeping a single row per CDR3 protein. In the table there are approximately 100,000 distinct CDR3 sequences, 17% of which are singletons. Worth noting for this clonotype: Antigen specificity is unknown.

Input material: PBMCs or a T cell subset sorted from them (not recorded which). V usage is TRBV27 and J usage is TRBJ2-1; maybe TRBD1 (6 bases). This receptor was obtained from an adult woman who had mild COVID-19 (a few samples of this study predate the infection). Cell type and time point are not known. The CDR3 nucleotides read TGTGCCAGCACAGGGGTGTCCTACAATGAGCAGTTCTTC. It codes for CASTGVSYNEQFF.